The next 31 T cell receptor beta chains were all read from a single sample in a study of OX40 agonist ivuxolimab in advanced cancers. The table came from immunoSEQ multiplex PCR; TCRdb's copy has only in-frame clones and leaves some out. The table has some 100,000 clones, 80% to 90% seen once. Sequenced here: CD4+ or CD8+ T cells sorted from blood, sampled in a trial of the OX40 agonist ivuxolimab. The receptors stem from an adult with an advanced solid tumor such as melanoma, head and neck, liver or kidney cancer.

CDR3 DNA sequence: TGCGCCAGCAGCCAAGATCGTCGGGGAACGAACACCGGGGAGCTGTTTTTT. This translates into CASSQDRRGTNTGELFF. The chain recombines TRBV4-3 with TRBJ2-2, with a possible D match to TRBD2 (5 bases). Germline V gene lookup returns CDR1 LGHNA and CDR2 YSLEER. Trimming stripped 0 bases from V and 0 bases from J, with 11 bases between. The CDR3 contains 17 residues.

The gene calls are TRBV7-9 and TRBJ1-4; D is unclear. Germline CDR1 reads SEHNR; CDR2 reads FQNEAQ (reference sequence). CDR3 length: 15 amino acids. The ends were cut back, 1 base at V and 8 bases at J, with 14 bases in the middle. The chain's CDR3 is CASSLEAGYGEKLFF. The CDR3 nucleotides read TGTGCCAGCAGCTTAGAAGCAGGCTACGGGGAAAAACTGTTTTTT. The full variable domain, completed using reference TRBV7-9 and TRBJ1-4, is DTGVSQNPRHKITKRGQNVTFRCDPISEHNRLYWYRQTLGQGPEFLTYFQNEAQLEKSRLLSDRFSAERPKGSFSTLEIQRTEQGDSAMYLCASSLEAGYGEKLFFGSGTQLSVL.

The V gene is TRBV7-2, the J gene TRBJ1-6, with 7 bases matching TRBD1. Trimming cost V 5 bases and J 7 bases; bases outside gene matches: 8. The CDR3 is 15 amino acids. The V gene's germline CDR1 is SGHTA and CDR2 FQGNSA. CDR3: CASSTHRGGNSPLHF. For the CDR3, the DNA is TGTGCCAGCAGCACCCACAGGGGAGGGAATTCACCCCTCCACTTT.

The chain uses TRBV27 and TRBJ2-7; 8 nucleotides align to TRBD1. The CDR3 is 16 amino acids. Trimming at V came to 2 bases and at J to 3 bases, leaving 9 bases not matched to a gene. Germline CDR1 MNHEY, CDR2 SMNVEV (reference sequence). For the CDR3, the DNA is TGTGCCAGCAGTTTACGGGGGCGGACAGGGTTCTACGAGCAGTACTTC. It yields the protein CASSLRGRTGFYEQYF.

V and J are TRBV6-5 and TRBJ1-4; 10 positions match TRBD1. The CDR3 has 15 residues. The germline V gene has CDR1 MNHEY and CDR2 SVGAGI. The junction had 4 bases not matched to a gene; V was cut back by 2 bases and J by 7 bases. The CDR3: CASSYMTGGGEKLFF. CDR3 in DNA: TGTGCCAGCAGTTACATGACAGGGGGCGGTGAAAAACTGTTTTTT.

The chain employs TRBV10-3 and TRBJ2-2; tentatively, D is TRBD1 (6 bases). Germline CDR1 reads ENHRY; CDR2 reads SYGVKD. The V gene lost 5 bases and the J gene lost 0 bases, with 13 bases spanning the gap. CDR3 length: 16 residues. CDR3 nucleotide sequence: TGTGCCATCAGTTCTCCGGGACAAACGAACACCGGGGAGCTGTTTTTT. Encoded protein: CAISSPGQTNTGELFF.

This chain's CDR3 is CASSRLDRSAEAFF. Written as DNA, the CDR3 is TGTGCCAGCAGTCGACTGGACAGGTCGGCGGAAGCTTTCTTT. The genes are TRBV6-5 and TRBJ1-1; TRBD1 matches at 7 bases. With 5 bases clipped from V and 8 bases from J, the junction kept 11 bases outside the gene matches. The CDR3 extends over 14 amino acids. Germline V gives CDR1 MNHEY, CDR2 SVGAGI.

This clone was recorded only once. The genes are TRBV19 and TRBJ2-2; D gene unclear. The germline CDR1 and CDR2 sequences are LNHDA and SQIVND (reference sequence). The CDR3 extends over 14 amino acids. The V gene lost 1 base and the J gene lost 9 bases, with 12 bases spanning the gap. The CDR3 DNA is TGTGCCAGTAGTATAGCGAAGGTCGACCGGGAGCTGTTTTTT. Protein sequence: CASSIAKVDRELFF.

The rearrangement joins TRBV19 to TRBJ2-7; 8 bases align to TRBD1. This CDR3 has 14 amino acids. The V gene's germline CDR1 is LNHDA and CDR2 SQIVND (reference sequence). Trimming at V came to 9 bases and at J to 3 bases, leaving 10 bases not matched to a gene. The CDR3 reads CARPSGTGFYEQYV. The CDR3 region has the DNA TGTGCCAGACCCTCCGGGACAGGATTCTACGAGCAGTACGTC.

CDR3 in DNA: TGTGCCAGCAGTTTAGCCGGGAGCACCGGGGAGCTGTTTTTT. This translates into CASSLAGSTGELFF. V and J are TRBV28 and TRBJ2-2; tentatively, D is TRBD2 (6 bases). Trimming took 2 bases from V and 4 from J, leaving 8 bases between them. This CDR3 has 14 residues. CDR1 is MDHEN and CDR2 is SYDVKM in the germline V gene.

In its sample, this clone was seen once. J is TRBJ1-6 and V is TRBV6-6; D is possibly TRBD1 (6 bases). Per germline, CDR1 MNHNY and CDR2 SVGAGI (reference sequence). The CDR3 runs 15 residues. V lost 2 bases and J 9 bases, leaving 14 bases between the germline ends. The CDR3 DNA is TGTGCCAGCAGTTACATTATGGGACAAGGTTCACCCCTCCACTTT. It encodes CASSYIMGQGSPLHF.

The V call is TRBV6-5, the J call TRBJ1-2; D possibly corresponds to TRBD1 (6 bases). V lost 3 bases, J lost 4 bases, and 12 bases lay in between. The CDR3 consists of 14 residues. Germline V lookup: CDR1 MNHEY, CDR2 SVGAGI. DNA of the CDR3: TGTGCCAGCAGTTATGGCAGGGGATTCTATGGCTACACCTTC. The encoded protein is CASSYGRGFYGYTF.

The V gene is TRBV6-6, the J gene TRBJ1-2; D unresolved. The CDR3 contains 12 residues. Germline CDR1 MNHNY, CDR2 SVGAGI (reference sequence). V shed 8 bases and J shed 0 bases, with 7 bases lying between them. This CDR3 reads CASGSPNYGYTF. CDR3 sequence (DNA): TGTGCCAGCGGGTCCCCTAACTATGGCTACACCTTC.

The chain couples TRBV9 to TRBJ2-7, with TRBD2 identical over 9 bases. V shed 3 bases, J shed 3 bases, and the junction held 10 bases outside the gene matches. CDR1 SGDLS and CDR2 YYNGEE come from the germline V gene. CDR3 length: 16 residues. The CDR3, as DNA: TGTGCCAGCAGCGCAAGTAATGCGGGGGGGGACTACGAGCAGTACTTC. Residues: CASSASNAGGDYEQYF.

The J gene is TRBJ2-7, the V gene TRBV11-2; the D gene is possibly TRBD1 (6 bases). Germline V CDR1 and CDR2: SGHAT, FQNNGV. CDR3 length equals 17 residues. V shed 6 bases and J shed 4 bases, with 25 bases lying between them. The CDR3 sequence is CASSSTAIGQIQYEQYV. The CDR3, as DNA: TGTGCCAGCAGTTCTACAGCCATCGGACAGATTCAGTACGAGCAGTACGTC.

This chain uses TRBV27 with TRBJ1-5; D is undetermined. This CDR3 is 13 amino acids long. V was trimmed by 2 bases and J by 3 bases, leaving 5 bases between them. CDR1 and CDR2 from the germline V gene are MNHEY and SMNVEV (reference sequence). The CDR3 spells CASSLVANQPQHF. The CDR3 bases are TGTGCCAGCAGTTTAGTGGCCAATCAGCCCCAGCATTTT.

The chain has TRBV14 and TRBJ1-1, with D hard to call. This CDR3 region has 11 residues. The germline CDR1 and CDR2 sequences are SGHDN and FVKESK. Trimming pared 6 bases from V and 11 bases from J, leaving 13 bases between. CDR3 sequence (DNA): TGTGCCAGCAGATCGGGATTCATGGCTTTCTTT. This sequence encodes CASRSGFMAFF.

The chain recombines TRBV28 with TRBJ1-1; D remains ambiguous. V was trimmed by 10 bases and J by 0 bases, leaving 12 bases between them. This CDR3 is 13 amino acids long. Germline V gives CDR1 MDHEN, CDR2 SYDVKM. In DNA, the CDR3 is TGTGCCATCTGTCGGCAGATGAACACTGAAGCTTTCTTT. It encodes CAICRQMNTEAFF.

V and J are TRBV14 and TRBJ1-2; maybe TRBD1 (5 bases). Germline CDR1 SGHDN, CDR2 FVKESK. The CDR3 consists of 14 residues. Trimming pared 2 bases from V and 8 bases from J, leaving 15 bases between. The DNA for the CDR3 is TGTGCCAGCAGCCAAAGGGATCGTGGGGGAGGCTACACCTTC. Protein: CASSQRDRGGGYTF. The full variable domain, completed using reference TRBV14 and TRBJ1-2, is EAGVTQFPSHSVIEKGQTVTLRCDPISGHDNLYWYRRVMGKEIKFLLHFVKESKQDESGMPNNRFLAERTGGTYSTLKVQPAELEDSGVYFCASSQRDRGGGYTFGSGTRLTVV.

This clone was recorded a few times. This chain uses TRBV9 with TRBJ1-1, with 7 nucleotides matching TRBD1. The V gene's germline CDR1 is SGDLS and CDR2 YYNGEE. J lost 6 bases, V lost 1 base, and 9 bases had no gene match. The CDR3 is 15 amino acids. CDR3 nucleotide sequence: TGTGCCAGCAGCGTATTAACAGGGGAGCATCCTGAAGCTTTCTTT. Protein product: CASSVLTGEHPEAFF. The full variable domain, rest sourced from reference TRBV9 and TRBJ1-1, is DSGVTQTPKHLITATGQRVTLRCSPRSGDLSVYWYQQSLDQGLQFLIQYYNGEERAKGNILERFSAQQFPDLHSELNLSSLELGDSALYFCASSVLTGEHPEAFFGQGTRLTVV.

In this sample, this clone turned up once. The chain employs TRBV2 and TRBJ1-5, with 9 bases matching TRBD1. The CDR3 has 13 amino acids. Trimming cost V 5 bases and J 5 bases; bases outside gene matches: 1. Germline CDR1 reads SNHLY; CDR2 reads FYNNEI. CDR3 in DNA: TGTGCCAGCAGTACAGGGGGCTATCAGCCCCAGCATTTT. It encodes CASSTGGYQPQHF.

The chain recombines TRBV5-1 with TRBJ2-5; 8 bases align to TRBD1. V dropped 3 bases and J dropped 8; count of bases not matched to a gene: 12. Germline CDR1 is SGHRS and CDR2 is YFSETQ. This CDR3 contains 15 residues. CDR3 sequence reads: CASSSQGEGTSTQYF. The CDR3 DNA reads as TGCGCCAGCAGCTCACAGGGGGAAGGGACCTCAACCCAGTACTTC.

The CDR3 DNA follows: TGTGCCAGCAGCCCAAAGGAGGGCGGCACAGATACGCAGTATTTT. Protein: CASSPKEGGTDTQYF. The chain combines TRBV7-3 with TRBJ2-3, with a weak D call TRBD2 (6 bases). Germline V gene lookup returns CDR1 SGHTA and CDR2 FQGTGA. With 5 bases removed from V and 1 base from J, the gap between germline ends came to 13 bases. The CDR3 extends over 15 amino acids. The full variable domain, completed using reference TRBV7-3 and TRBJ2-3, is GAGVSQTPSNKVTEKGKYVELRCDPISGHTALYWYRQSLGQGPEFLIYFQGTGAADDSGLPNDRFFAVRPEGSVSTLKIQRTERGDSAVYLCASSPKEGGTDTQYFGPGTRLTVL.

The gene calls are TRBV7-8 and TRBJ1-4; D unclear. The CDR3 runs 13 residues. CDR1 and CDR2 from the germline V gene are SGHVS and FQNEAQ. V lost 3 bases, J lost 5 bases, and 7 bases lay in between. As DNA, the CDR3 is TGTGCCAGCAGCTTTCTGGGGAATGAAAAACTGTTTTTT. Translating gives CASSFLGNEKLFF.

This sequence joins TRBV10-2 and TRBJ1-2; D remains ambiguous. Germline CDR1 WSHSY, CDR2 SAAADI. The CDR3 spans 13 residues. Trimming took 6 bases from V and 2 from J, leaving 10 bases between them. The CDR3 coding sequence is TGCGCCAGCAGCCCCACCAAGAACTATGGCTACACCTTC. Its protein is CASSPTKNYGYTF.

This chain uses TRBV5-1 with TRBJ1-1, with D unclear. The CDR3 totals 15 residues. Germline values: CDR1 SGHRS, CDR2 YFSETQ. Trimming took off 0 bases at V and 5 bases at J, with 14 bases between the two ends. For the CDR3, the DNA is TGCGCCAGCAGCTTGGCCCAGTCGGGGAGTACTGAAGCTTTCTTT. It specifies CASSLAQSGSTEAFF.

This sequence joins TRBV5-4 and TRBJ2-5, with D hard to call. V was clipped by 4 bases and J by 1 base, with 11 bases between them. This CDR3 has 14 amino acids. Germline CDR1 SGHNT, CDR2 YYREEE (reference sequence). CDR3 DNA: TGTGCCAGCAGCGTCTCGACAAGCCAAGAGACCCAGTACTTC. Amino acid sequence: CASSVSTSQETQYF. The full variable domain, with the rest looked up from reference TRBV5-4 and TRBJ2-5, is ETGVTQSPTHLIKTRGQQVTLRCSSQSGHNTVSWYQQALGQGPQFIFQYYREEENGRGNFPPRFSGLQFPNYSSELNVNALELDDSALYLCASSVSTSQETQYFGPGTRLLVL.

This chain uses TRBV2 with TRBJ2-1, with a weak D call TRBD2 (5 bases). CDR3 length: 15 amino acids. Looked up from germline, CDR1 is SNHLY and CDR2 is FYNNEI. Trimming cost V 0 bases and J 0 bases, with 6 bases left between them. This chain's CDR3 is CASSEARDSYNEQFF. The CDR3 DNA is TGTGCCAGCAGTGAAGCCCGGGACTCCTACAATGAGCAGTTCTTC.

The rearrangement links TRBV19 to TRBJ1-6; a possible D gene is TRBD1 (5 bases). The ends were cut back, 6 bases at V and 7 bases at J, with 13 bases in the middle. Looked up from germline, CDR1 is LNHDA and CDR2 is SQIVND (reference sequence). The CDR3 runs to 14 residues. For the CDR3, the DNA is TGTGCCAGTAGGCCCTCCAGGGAAAATTCACCCCTCCACTTT. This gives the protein CASRPSRENSPLHF.

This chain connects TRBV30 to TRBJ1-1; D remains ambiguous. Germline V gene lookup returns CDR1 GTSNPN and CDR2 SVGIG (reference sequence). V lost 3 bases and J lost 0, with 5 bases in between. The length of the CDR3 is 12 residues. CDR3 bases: TGTGCCTGGAGACAGATGAACACTGAAGCTTTCTTT. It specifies CAWRQMNTEAFF.

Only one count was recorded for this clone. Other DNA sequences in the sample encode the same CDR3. CDR3 in DNA: TGCAGTGCCTCCCGGGGGGGCGAGCAGTACGTC. It codes for CSASRGGEQYV. The rearrangement joins TRBV20-1 to TRBJ2-7; 8 bases are shared with TRBD2. Germline lookup yields CDR1 DFQATT and CDR2 SNEGSKA (reference sequence). CDR3 length: 11 residues. Trimming at V came to 6 bases and at J to 6 bases, leaving 4 bases not matched to a gene.